This entry concerns a single T cell receptor (beta chain). The CDR3 regions of TCR beta were amplified from RNA transcripts. HTBI primers were employed in a first-round RT-PCR of the TCR CDR3. One entry per CDR3 protein, called by TCRdb with MiXCR from the multiplex PCR reads. This sample has over 200,000 distinct CDR3 sequences; around 16% occur once, and the top ten carry around two fifths. This record comes from a study of T cells in Graves' hyperthyroidism and ophthalmopathy. In germline, CDR1 is MNHNS, CDR2 SASEGT. The CDR3 runs 13 residues. The germline V and J ends were trimmed by 0 bases and 10 bases, with 7 bases remaining between them.

This TCR was sampled from a middle-aged man with Graves' hyperthyroidism. The J gene is TRBJ1-6, the V gene TRBV6-1, with D hard to call. The sequencing input was blood. The CDR3 bases are TGTGCCAGCAGTGAAGCGCTTCGGTCACCCCTCCACTTT. Translating it yields CASSEALRSPLHF.